The 22 T cell receptor beta chains below come from one sample, sequenced in a study of T cells in Graves' hyperthyroidism and ophthalmopathy (dated by TCRdb to between 2018 and 2020). Preparation of the library involved multiplex PCR. Reads for this sample came from an Illumina HiSeq 2000. TCR beta CDR3 regions were amplified from RNA transcripts. A first-round RT-PCR of the TCR CDR3 used the HTBI primer set with the Qiagen OneStep RT-PCR kit. The raw public reads went through TCRdb reprocessing: fastp at Q25, MiXCR clone calling, in-frame beta chains kept. Rows with a matching CDR3 protein are joined into one entry that keeps the most common DNA and genes. Within this sample are hundreds of thousands of distinct CDR3 sequences, with around 15% of them counted one time only. 3.5% to 4% of the sample rests with the top ten. The sample comprised blood. The receptors come from a woman aged 30 to 39 with Graves' hyperthyroidism.

This clonotype came up many times. The chain uses TRBV20-1 and TRBJ2-5, with 8 nucleotides matching TRBD2. The CDR3 consists of 15 residues. Germline CDR1 and CDR2: DFQATT and SNEGSKA (reference sequence). Germline trimming cut 0 bases from V and 6 bases from J; bases unmatched to any gene: 9. CDR3 sequence: CSARDRGGLVKTQYF. The CDR3 bases are TGCAGTGCTAGAGATCGGGGGGGACTAGTAAAGACCCAGTACTTC.

This clonotype was seen repeatedly, ten times or more. The chain recombines TRBV24-1 with TRBJ2-7; 8 bases align to TRBD1. V trimming: 2 bases; J trimming: 5 bases; junction bases outside the gene matches: 10. From germline, CDR1 is KGHDR and CDR2 SFDVKD. The CDR3 sequence is 16 residues long. For the CDR3, the DNA is TGTGCCACCAGTGATTCGAAGGACAGGGATTTCAACGAGCAGTACTTC. Protein sequence: CATSDSKDRDFNEQYF.

This clonotype was seen many times. DNA for the CDR3: TGTGCCAGCAGTTTATGGGGGAGGGCCGGGAATGAGCAGTTCTTC. Its protein is CASSLWGRAGNEQFF. J is TRBJ2-1 and V is TRBV28; 7 nucleotides line up with TRBD2. The CDR3 spans 15 residues. Germline assignment: CDR1 MDHEN and CDR2 SYDVKM. J gave up 7 bases and V 0 bases, and 6 bases lay outside the gene matches.

Ten or more counts support this clonotype. This chain joins TRBV28 and TRBJ2-7; the D gene is possibly TRBD2 (6 bases). Germline loops: CDR1 MDHEN, CDR2 SYDVKM. There are 16 residues in the CDR3. Trimming stripped 8 bases from V and 7 bases from J, with 27 bases between. As DNA, the CDR3 is TGTGCCAGCGGGTCCCTAAACCGGGACTTGGGGGGTGAGCAGTACTTC. This gives the protein CASGSLNRDLGGEQYF.

The chain has TRBV12-3 or TRBV12-4 and TRBJ1-6, with 7 bases aligning to TRBD1. The CDR3 is 14 residues long. Unmatched junction bases numbered 5, after V lost 5 bases and J lost 7 bases. CDR3 residues: CASSPQGTNSPLHF. CDR3 coding DNA: TGTGCCAGCAGTCCACAGGGGACCAATTCACCCCTCCACTTT.

The chain is built from TRBV20-1 and TRBJ2-1; D is unclear. This CDR3 has 12 amino acids. V dropped 3 bases and J dropped 8 bases, with 11 bases sitting between them. Germline assignment: CDR1 DFQATT and CDR2 SNEGSKA (reference sequence). CDR3 sequence (DNA): TGCAGTGCTAGGTCTAGGTGGGATGAGCAGTTCTTC. Its translation is CSARSRWDEQFF.

This clonotype has just a few counts. V is TRBV9 and J is TRBJ1-4, with 7 bases lining up with TRBD1. There are 14 residues in the CDR3. Germline V gene lookup returns CDR1 SGDLS and CDR2 YYNGEE. V dropped 3 bases and J dropped 4; count of bases not matched to a gene: 3. This CDR3 is CASSGQGNNEKLFF. Here the CDR3 DNA reads TGTGCCAGCAGCGGACAGGGAAATAATGAAAAACTGTTTTTT.

Worth noting for this clonotype: This clone may be a read error of a much larger clone one base away. CDR3 sequence (DNA): TGTGCCAGCAGCTTAGGAGTAGCGGATCTGGTCGGGGAGCTGTTTTTT. Translating gives CASSLGVADLVGELFF. V usage is TRBV11-1 and J usage is TRBJ2-2, with D maybe TRBD2 (6 bases). Deletions cut 1 base from V and 7 bases from J, with 16 bases between. The CDR3 runs to 16 residues. Germline V gene sequence: CDR1 SGHAT, CDR2 FQDESV (reference sequence). Together with reference TRBV11-1 and TRBJ2-2, the CDR3 gives the full variable domain: EAEVAQSPRYKITEKSQAVAFWCDPISGHATLYWYRQILGQGPELLVQFQDESVVDDSQLPKDRFSAERLKGVDSTLKIQPAELGDSAMYLCASSLGVADLVGELFFGEGSRLTVL.

This clonotype was seen repeatedly, ten times or more. The chain joins TRBV2 to TRBJ2-1; D is undetermined. The V end was cut by 1 base, the J end by 8 bases, with 3 bases between. The CDR3 has 11 amino acids. The germline V gene has CDR1 SNHLY and CDR2 FYNNEI. As DNA, the CDR3 is TGTGCCAGCAGTGAAGTTCATGAGCAGTTCTTC. Its translation is CASSEVHEQFF. The full variable domain, with the rest looked up from reference TRBV2 and TRBJ2-1, is EPEVTQTPSHQVTQMGQEVILRCVPISNHLYFYWYRQILGQKVEFLVSFYNNEISEKSEIFDDQFSVERPDGSNFTLKIRSTKLEDSAMYFCASSEVHEQFFGPGTRLTVL.

This clonotype has a count of ten or more. The CDR3 DNA is TGCGCCAGCAGCACGGACAGACAGGCGTTTTCACCCCTCCACTTT. Amino acid sequence: CASSTDRQAFSPLHF. The V call is TRBV4-1, the J call TRBJ1-6; a possible D gene is TRBD1 (6 bases). V gave up 5 bases and J gave up 9 bases, with 17 bases separating them. The CDR3 covers 15 residues. Germline V gene sequence: CDR1 MGHRA, CDR2 YSYEKL.

The V call is TRBV7-3, the J call TRBJ1-5, with D hard to call. Trimming cost V 5 bases and J 0 bases, with 11 bases left between them. The CDR3 has 15 amino acids. The germline V gene encodes CDR1 SGHTA and CDR2 FQGTGA. This CDR3 reads CASSHRANSNQPQHF. As DNA, the CDR3 is TGTGCCAGCAGCCACCGGGCTAATAGCAATCAGCCCCAGCATTTT.

This clonotype was seen repeatedly, ten times or more. The chain is built from TRBV12-3 or TRBV12-4 and TRBJ1-5, with TRBD1 matching over 8 bases. The trim removed 4 bases at V and 3 bases at J, leaving 2 bases unmatched. This CDR3 is built from 14 residues. The CDR3 reads CASSSQGDNQPQHF. The CDR3 nucleotides read TGTGCCAGCAGTTCACAGGGGGACAATCAGCCCCAGCATTTT.

The chain joins TRBV12-3 or TRBV12-4 to TRBJ2-2; 8 bases are shared with TRBD1. V lost 5 bases and J lost 7; bases outside the gene matches: 9. This CDR3 region has 15 residues. The CDR3 DNA reads TGTGCCAGCAGTCCTCAGGGGGCCCTTGACGGGGAGCTGTTTTTT. Residues: CASSPQGALDGELFF.

V is TRBV20-1 and J is TRBJ1-1; no reliable D call. Trimming took off 0 bases at V and 6 bases at J, with 8 bases between the two ends. The CDR3 is made up of 12 amino acids. Per the germline V gene, CDR1 is DFQATT and CDR2 is SNEGSKA (reference sequence). This CDR3 is CSARDGGAEAFF. CDR3 bases: TGCAGTGCTAGAGATGGTGGGGCTGAAGCTTTCTTT.

In this sample, this clonotype turned up once. It may be a read error: a sequence one base away is much more abundant. The V and J genes are TRBV2 and TRBJ1-4, with unresolved D. V gave up 11 bases and J gave up 4 bases, with 14 bases separating them. Germline V lookup: CDR1 SNHLY, CDR2 FYNNEI. CDR3 length equals 13 residues. The CDR3 region is CAGSGRNNEKLFF. CDR3 in DNA: TGTGCCGGCTCCGGGCGCAATAATGAAAAACTGTTTTTT. The variable domain in full, completed from reference TRBV2 and TRBJ1-4, reads EPEVTQTPSHQVTQMGQEVILRCVPISNHLYFYWYRQILGQKVEFLVSFYNNEISEKSEIFDDQFSVERPDGSNFTLKIRSTKLEDSAMYFCAGSGRNNEKLFFGSGTQLSVL.

This clonotype was detected ten times or more. The V and J genes are TRBV20-1 and TRBJ2-1; 9 bases are a match to TRBD2. This CDR3 region has 16 residues. Germline V gives CDR1 DFQATT, CDR2 SNEGSKA (reference sequence). Trimming cost V 3 bases and J 10 bases; bases outside gene matches: 16. The CDR3 DNA is TGCAGTGCTAGTAACCCCCGCGGGAGGGCGAGTGCGGAGCAGTTCTTC. It is translated as CSASNPRGRASAEQFF.

The rearrangement links TRBV7-2 to TRBJ1-2; no clear D. Germline V lookup: CDR1 SGHTA, CDR2 FQGNSA. The CDR3 extends over 14 amino acids. Trimming pared 5 bases from V and 1 base from J, leaving 11 bases between. DNA for the CDR3: TGTGCCAGCAGCCCCCCGGGCCTTAACTATGGCTACACCTTC. It translates to CASSPPGLNYGYTF.

A few counts support this clonotype. The chain recombines TRBV6-1 with TRBJ1-1; D is perhaps TRBD1 (6 bases). Germline V gives CDR1 MNHNS, CDR2 SASEGT. The CDR3 contains 14 residues. Trimming took off 1 base at V and 5 bases at J, with 11 bases between the two ends. CDR3 loop: CASSEGTRGTEAFF. CDR3 bases: TGTGCCAGCAGTGAAGGGACAAGGGGGACTGAAGCTTTCTTT.

At least ten counts were recorded for this clonotype. The rearrangement uses TRBV12-3 or TRBV12-4 and TRBJ2-7; weak D call: TRBD1 (5 bases). The CDR3 runs to 14 residues. V dropped 3 bases and J dropped 3 bases, with 12 bases sitting between them. Written as DNA, the CDR3 is TGTGCCAGCAGTTTTGACAGCCATATCTACGAGCAGTACTTC. This gives the protein CASSFDSHIYEQYF.

This clonotype was picked up a small number of times. A single base separates this from a much larger clone, so it may be a read error. J is TRBJ2-3 and V is TRBV28; 13 bases map to TRBD2. This CDR3 contains 17 residues. CDR1 is MDHEN, CDR2 SYDVKM, per germline. CDR3 coding DNA: TGTGCCAGCAGTTCATACCCCGGGACTAGCGGGAAGGATACGCTGTATTTT. As protein: CASSSYPGTSGKDTLYF.

The CDR3, as DNA: TGTGCCAGCAGCCAACGTAACAGGGTAGCTTTCTTT. Translation: CASSQRNRVAFF. The chain has TRBV3-1 and TRBJ1-1, with TRBD1 as a possible D gene (6 bases). The germline V gene has CDR1 LGHDT and CDR2 YNNKEL (reference sequence). The CDR3 has 12 amino acids. The V end was cut by 2 bases, the J end by 10 bases, with 11 bases between.

This clonotype was recorded only once. The genes are TRBV9 and TRBJ2-1, with unresolved D. The germline CDR1 and CDR2 sequences are SGDLS and YYNGEE. CDR3 length: 13 residues. V was shortened by 0 bases and J by 12 bases, with 13 bases between the two germline ends. CDR3 bases: TGTGCCAGCAGCGTAGATATCGTGGATGGGCAGTTCTTC. Translated, it gives CASSVDIVDGQFF.